The 2 T cell receptor beta chains given below trace back to one sample, sequenced in a study of T cell responses to AZD1222 COVID-19 vaccine (dated by TCRdb to about 2021). Libraries came from the immunoSEQ multiplex PCR assay. TCRdb stores this immuneACCESS table with in-frame sequences only. Part of the clones is absent; in the studies checked, under half of the shortfall reflects unresolved V genes, and no reason is known for the rest. The sample includes approximately 99,000 clones, with about 82% observed a single time. In total, the top ten clones hold approximately 3% of the sample. Explained via the paper, the time point label denotes: baseline before first vaccination. Sequencing was performed on peripheral blood, taken on day 0 of AZD1222 vaccination. The receptors were sampled from an adult in good health.

This chain connects TRBV5-1 to TRBJ1-1; TRBD1 aligns across 7 bases. Germline trimming cut 4 bases from V and 5 bases from J; bases unmatched to any gene: 8. The CDR3 loop spans 14 amino acids. CDR1 is SGHRS and CDR2 is YFSETQ in the germline V gene. CDR3 region: CASSAPGGRTEAFF. CDR3 DNA sequence: TGCGCCAGCAGCGCACCAGGGGGGCGGACTGAAGCTTTCTTT. Complete variable domain (other parts from reference TRBV5-1 and TRBJ1-1): KAGVTQTPRYLIKTRGQQVTLSCSPISGHRSVSWYQQTPGQGLQFLFEYFSETQRNKGNFPGRFSGRQFSNSRSEMNVSTLELGDSALYLCASSAPGGRTEAFFGQGTRLTVV.

V is TRBV19 and J is TRBJ1-2; D not resolved. CDR1 is LNHDA, CDR2 SQIVND, per germline (reference sequence). Trimming took off 4 bases at V and 2 bases at J, with 8 bases between the two ends. This CDR3 comprises 13 residues. In DNA form, the CDR3 reads TGTGCCAGTAGTACGGGCAACAACTATGGCTACACCTTC. It yields the protein CASSTGNNYGYTF.